This T cell receptor (beta chain) came from a study of T cells expressing NK-cell markers. The CDR3 is 12 amino acids. TCRdb reworked the 5' RACE reads into one entry per CDR3 protein, no DNA. The sample's table shows about 260,000 distinct CDR3 sequences. The V gene is TRBV12-3 or TRBV12-4, the J gene TRBJ2-3. Sequenced: blood T cells: a sorted CD56 or NKG2C T cell subset, CD4+ or CD8+ T cells, or bulk PBMC T cells (not recorded which). This sequence originates from a woman aged 18 to 69 in good health. The CDR3 region is CASSLELPLQYF.